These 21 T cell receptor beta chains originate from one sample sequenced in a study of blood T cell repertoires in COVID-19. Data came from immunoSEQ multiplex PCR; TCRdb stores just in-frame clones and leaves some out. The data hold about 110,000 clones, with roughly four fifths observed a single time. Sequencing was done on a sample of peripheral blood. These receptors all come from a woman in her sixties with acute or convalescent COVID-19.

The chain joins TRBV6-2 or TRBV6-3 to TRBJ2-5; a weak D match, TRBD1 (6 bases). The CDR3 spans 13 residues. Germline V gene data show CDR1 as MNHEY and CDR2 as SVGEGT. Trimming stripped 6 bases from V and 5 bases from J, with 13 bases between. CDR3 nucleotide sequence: TGTGCCAGCAGCGTCACAGGGCGCGAGACCCAGTACTTC. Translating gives CASSVTGRETQYF.

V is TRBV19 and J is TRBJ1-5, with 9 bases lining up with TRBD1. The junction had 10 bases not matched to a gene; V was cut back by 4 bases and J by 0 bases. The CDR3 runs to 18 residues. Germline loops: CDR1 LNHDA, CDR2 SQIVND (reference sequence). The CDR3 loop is CASSSWTGAAYSNQPQHF. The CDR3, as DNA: TGTGCCAGTAGTAGCTGGACAGGGGCGGCATATAGCAATCAGCCCCAGCATTTT.

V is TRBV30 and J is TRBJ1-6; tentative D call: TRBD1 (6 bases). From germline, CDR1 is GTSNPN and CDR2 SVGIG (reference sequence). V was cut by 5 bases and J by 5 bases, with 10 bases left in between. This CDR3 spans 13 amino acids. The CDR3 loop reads CAWEGQNNSPLHF. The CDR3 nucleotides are TGTGCCTGGGAGGGACAAAATAATTCACCCCTCCACTTT.

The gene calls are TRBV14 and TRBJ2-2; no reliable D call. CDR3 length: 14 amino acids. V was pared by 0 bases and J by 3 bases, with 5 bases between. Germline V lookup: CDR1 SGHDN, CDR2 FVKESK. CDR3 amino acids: CASSQDPYTGELFF. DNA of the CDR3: TGTGCCAGCAGCCAAGACCCGTACACCGGGGAGCTGTTTTTT.

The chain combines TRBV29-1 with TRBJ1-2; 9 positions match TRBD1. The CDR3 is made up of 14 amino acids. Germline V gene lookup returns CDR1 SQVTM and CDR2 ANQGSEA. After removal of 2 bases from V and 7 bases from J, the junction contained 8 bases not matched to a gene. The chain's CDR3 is CSVESEGTGSGYTF. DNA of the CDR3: TGCAGCGTTGAAAGTGAGGGGACAGGGTCTGGCTACACCTTC.

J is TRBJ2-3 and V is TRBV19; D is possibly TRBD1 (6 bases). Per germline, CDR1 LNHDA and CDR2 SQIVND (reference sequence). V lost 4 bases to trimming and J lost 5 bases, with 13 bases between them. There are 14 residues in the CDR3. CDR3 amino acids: CASSRWGPEDTQYF. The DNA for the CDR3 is TGTGCCAGTAGTAGGTGGGGGCCGGAAGATACGCAGTATTTT.

CDR3 nucleotide sequence: TGTGCCAGCAGAATCACAGAGAACACTGAAGCTTTCTTT. Translated: CASRITENTEAFF. The rearrangement links TRBV12-3 or TRBV12-4 to TRBJ1-1; no clear D. V was clipped by 6 bases and J by 1 base, with 9 bases between them. This CDR3 has 13 residues.

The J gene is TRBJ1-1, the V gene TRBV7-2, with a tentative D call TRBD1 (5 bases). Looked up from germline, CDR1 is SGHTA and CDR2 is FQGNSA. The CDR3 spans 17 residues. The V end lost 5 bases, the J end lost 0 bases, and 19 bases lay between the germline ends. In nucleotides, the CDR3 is TGTGCCAGCAGCGGAGGTGGGGGGTGGCCTCTGAACACTGAAGCTTTCTTT. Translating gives CASSGGGGWPLNTEAFF. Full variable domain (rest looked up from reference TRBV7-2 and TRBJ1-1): GAGVSQSPSNKVTEKGKDVELRCDPISGHTALYWYRQSLGQGLEFLIYFQGNSAPDKSGLPSDRFSAERTGGSVSTLTIQRTQQEDSAVYLCASSGGGGWPLNTEAFFGQGTRLTVV.

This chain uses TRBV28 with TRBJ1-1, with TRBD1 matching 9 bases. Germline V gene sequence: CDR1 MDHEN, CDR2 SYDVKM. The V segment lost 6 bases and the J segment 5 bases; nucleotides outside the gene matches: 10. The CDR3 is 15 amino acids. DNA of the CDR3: TGTGCCAGCAGCACGTCCGGGACAGGGCTTACTGAAGCTTTCTTT. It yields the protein CASSTSGTGLTEAFF.

This chain's CDR3 is CAISEPQLEAFF. The DNA of the CDR3 is TGTGCCATCAGTGAACCCCAGTTGGAAGCTTTCTTT. This rearrangement joins TRBV10-3 to TRBJ1-1; unclear D gene. V was shortened by 3 bases and J by 8 bases, with 10 bases between the two germline ends. The CDR3 is made up of 12 amino acids. The germline V gene has CDR1 ENHRY and CDR2 SYGVKD.

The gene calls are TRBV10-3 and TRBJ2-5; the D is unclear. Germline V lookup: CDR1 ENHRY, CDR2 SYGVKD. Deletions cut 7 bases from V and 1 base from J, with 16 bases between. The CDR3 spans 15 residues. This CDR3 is CAITLPQSPQETQYF. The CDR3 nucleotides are TGTGCCATCACCTTACCACAGAGTCCCCAAGAGACCCAGTACTTC.

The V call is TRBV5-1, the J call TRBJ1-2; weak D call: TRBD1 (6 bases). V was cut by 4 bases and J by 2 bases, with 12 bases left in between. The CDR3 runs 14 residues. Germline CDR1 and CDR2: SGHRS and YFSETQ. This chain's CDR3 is CASSPGAPNYGYTF. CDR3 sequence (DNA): TGCGCCAGCAGCCCAGGGGCGCCGAACTATGGCTACACCTTC. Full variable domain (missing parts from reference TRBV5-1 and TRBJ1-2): KAGVTQTPRYLIKTRGQQVTLSCSPISGHRSVSWYQQTPGQGLQFLFEYFSETQRNKGNFPGRFSGRQFSNSRSEMNVSTLELGDSALYLCASSPGAPNYGYTFGSGTRLTVV.

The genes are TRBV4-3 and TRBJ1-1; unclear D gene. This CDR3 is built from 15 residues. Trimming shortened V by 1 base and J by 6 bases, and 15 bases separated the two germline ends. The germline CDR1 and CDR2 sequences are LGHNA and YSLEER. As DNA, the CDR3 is TGCGCCAGCAGCCAAGGGGGAGGGTTGGGCGCTGAAGCTTTCTTT. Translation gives CASSQGGGLGAEAFF.

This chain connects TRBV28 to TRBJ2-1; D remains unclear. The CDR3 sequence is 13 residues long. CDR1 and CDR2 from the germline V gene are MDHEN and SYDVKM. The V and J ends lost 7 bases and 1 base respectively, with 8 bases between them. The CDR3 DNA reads TGTGCCAGCACTCTAGATTCCTACAATGAGCAGTTCTTC. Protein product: CASTLDSYNEQFF.

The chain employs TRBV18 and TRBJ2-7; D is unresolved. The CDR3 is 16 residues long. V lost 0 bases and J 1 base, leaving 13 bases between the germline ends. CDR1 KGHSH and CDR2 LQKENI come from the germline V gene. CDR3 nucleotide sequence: TGTGCCAGCTCACCACCATCACTGCAGGAATCCTACGAGCAGTACTTC. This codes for CASSPPSLQESYEQYF.

In DNA form, the CDR3 reads TGTGCCAGCAGTTTTGGGACAGGGACAAATCAGCCCCAGCATTTT. Amino acid sequence: CASSFGTGTNQPQHF. The gene calls are TRBV28 and TRBJ1-5, with TRBD1 matching 9 bases. The CDR3 covers 15 residues. The J segment lost 4 bases and the V segment lost 3 bases, leaving 4 bases of the junction unmatched. Germline V CDR1 and CDR2: MDHEN, SYDVKM.

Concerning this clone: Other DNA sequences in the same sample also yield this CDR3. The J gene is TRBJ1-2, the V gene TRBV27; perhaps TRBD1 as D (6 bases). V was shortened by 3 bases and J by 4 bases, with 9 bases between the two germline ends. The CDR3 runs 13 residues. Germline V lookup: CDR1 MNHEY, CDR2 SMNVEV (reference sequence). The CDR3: CASSFRGSYGYTF. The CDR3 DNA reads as TGTGCCAGCAGTTTTAGGGGGTCCTATGGCTACACCTTC.

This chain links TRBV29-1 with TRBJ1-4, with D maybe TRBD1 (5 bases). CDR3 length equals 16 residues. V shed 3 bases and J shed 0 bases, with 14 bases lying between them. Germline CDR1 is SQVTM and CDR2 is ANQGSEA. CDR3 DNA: TGCAGCGTTGACGGGGGATTGACGGCAACTAATGAAAAACTGTTTTTT. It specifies CSVDGGLTATNEKLFF.

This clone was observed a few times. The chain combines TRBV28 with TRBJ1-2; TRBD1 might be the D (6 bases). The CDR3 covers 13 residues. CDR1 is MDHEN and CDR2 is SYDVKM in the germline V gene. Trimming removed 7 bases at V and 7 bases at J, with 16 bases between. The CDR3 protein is CASTIMGALGYTF. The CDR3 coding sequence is TGTGCCAGCACAATAATGGGGGCGCTTGGCTACACCTTC.

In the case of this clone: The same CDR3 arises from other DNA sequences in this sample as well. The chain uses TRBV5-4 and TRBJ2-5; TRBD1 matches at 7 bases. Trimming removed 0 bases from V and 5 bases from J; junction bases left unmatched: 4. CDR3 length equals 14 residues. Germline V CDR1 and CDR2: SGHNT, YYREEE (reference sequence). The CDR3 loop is CASSLDRGGETQYF. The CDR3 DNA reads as TGTGCCAGCAGCTTGGACAGGGGCGGGGAGACCCAGTACTTC.

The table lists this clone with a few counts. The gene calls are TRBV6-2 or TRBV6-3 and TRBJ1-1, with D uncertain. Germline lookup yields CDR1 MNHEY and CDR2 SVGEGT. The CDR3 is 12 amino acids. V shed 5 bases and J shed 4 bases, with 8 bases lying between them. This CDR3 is CASSQVPTEAFF. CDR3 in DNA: TGTGCCAGCAGTCAGGTGCCCACTGAAGCTTTCTTT.